The subject of this entry is one T cell receptor beta chain. Its antigen is undetermined. cDNA synthesis used the whole RNA isolate, giving expressed TCRB sequences. Assay used: immunoSEQ multiplex PCR; TCRdb lists only in-frame clones, some missing. The data show 680,000 or so clones, 10% to 15% seen once. Blood was drawn once from each donor into heparinised tubes. The draws averaged roughly 120 mL. Sorting gave populations that all exceeded 95% purity. Germline V lookup: CDR1 MGHDK, CDR2 SYGVNS. V lost 6 bases and J lost 7, with 27 bases in between. The CDR3 is made up of 17 amino acids. These data belong to a study of beta chain features in type 1 diabetes. Findings and limits, study-wide: TCRB CDR3s were moderately but significantly shorter in Type 1 diabetes patients in all four CD4+ subsets. The naive, central memory and Treg TCRB repertoires showed an apparent similarity that was greater among patients than among healthy donors.

Sample: naive CD4+ T cells from blood. The TCR originated in a man younger than 35 with type 1 diabetes. This sequence joins TRBV25-1 and TRBJ1-2; D is possibly TRBD1 (6 bases). CDR3 nucleotide sequence: TGTGCCAGCAGAGGGGGGGAAGGCGGGGCCTCCACCCCTGGCTACACCTTC. Translated: CASRGGEGGASTPGYTF.